This entry lists 28 T cell receptor beta chains sequenced from one sample in a study of beta chain features in type 1 diabetes (dated 2018 in TCRdb). Findings and caveats that apply to the study as a whole: A moderate but significant shortening of TCRB CDR3 length was observed in type 1 diabetes patients in all four CD4+ subsets.

These TCRs' antigens remain unknown. Library preparation was by the immunoSEQ multiplex PCR assay. All of the isolated RNA was reverse transcribed with the High Capacity cDNA Reverse Transcription Kit, so expressed TCRB transcripts were sequenced. The clones in this table, taken by TCRdb from immuneACCESS, are in-frame only. Not every clone is retained; where verified, under half of the shortfall comes from an unresolved V gene, and the cause of the rest is unknown. The sample table records over 150,000 clones; 10% to 13% of these occur just once. Together, the top ten hold 0.4% to 0.55% of the sample. Sample: central memory CD4+ T cells from blood. The source is a man aged 25 to 40 with type 1 diabetes.

This clone was detected a few times. V is TRBV10-3 and J is TRBJ2-1, with 8 bases aligning to TRBD2. Germline CDR1 ENHRY, CDR2 SYGVKD. Unmatched junction bases numbered 6, after V lost 4 bases and J lost 4 bases. The length of the CDR3 is 15 residues. The CDR3 loop reads CAISAGAGAYNEQFF. The CDR3 region has the DNA TGTGCCATCAGTGCTGGAGCGGGAGCGTACAATGAGCAGTTCTTC.

The rearrangement links TRBV5-4 to TRBJ1-2; 8 bases fit TRBD1. The V and J ends lost 5 bases and 9 bases, in that order; junction bases with no gene match: 15. Germline CDR1 and CDR2: SGHNT and YYREEE (reference sequence). The length of the CDR3 is 15 residues. CDR3 sequence reads: CASRASGTGYRSYTF. CDR3 DNA: TGTGCCAGCAGGGCTTCCGGGACAGGTTATCGTAGCTACACCTTC. The variable domain in full, with the rest retrieved from reference TRBV5-4 and TRBJ1-2, is ETGVTQSPTHLIKTRGQQVTLRCSSQSGHNTVSWYQQALGQGPQFIFQYYREEENGRGNFPPRFSGLQFPNYSSELNVNALELDDSALYLCASRASGTGYRSYTFGSGTRLTVV.

This clone was observed a handful of times. This chain joins TRBV29-1 and TRBJ1-2; D gene ambiguous. From germline, CDR1 is SQVTM and CDR2 ANQGSEA. The CDR3 loop spans 11 amino acids. The V end was cut by 2 bases, the J end by 8 bases, with 9 bases between. The CDR3 DNA sequence: TGCAGCGTTGAACTTGAGGGAGGCTACACCTTC. It is translated as CSVELEGGYTF.

About this clone itself: At one end, the junction sequence differs from germline, possibly due to a read error. This chain joins TRBV2 and TRBJ2-7; D gene ambiguous. Germline V lookup: CDR1 SNHLY, CDR2 FYNNEI. The CDR3 extends over 14 amino acids. The CDR3 loop reads CARMALPTSSEQYF. The CDR3 DNA is TGTGCCAGGATGGCCCTTCCGACATCCTCCGAGCAGTACTTC.

DNA for the CDR3: TGTGCCAGCAGCGTTAGCGGGAGTACAGATACGCAGTATTTT. Translated, it gives CASSVSGSTDTQYF. The chain has TRBV7-8 and TRBJ2-3; 9 nucleotides match TRBD2. Per germline, CDR1 SGHVS and CDR2 FQNEAQ. This CDR3 has 14 residues. J lost 3 bases, V lost 5 bases, and 3 bases had no gene match. Drawing the rest from reference TRBV7-8 and TRBJ2-3, the complete variable domain is GAGVSQSPRYKVAKRGQDVALRCDPISGHVSLFWYQQALGQGPEFLTYFQNEAQLDKSGLPSDRFFAERPEGSVSTLKIQRTQQEDSAVYLCASSVSGSTDTQYFGPGTRLTVL.

The chain uses TRBV5-4 and TRBJ2-5, with 10 positions matching TRBD2. CDR3 size: 15 residues. J was trimmed by 4 bases and V by 4 bases; bases with no gene match: 7. Germline V gene lookup returns CDR1 SGHNT and CDR2 YYREEE (reference sequence). CDR3 nucleotide sequence: TGTGCCAGCAGCCGGACTAGCGGACTTCGAGAGACCCAGTACTTC. It yields the protein CASSRTSGLRETQYF.

Note on this clone: The sample holds other DNA sequences that translate to the same CDR3. The chain joins TRBV27 to TRBJ1-5; D remains ambiguous. The germline CDR1 and CDR2 sequences are MNHEY and SMNVEV (reference sequence). Trimming shortened V by 5 bases and J by 2 bases, and 7 bases separated the two germline ends. The CDR3 is 13 amino acids. DNA of the CDR3: TGTGCCAGCAGTGACAACGGCAATCAGCCCCAGCATTTT. This sequence encodes CASSDNGNQPQHF.

This clone has only a few counts. This chain connects TRBV25-1 to TRBJ2-7; D unclear. The CDR3 has 14 amino acids. Trimming stripped 0 bases from V and 2 bases from J, with 8 bases between. Looked up from germline, CDR1 is MGHDK and CDR2 is SYGVNS. Here the CDR3 reads CASSEYYSTYEQYF. The CDR3 DNA follows: TGTGCCAGCAGTGAATACTACTCGACCTACGAGCAGTACTTC.

Only a few counts were recorded for this clone. This chain uses TRBV30 with TRBJ1-1; D is unclear. The V end lost 3 bases, the J end lost 6 bases, and 17 bases lay between the germline ends. The germline V gene has CDR1 GTSNPN and CDR2 SVGIG (reference sequence). The CDR3 covers 14 residues. CDR3 sequence reads: CAWSPPPLRPEAFF. DNA for the CDR3: TGTGCCTGGAGCCCCCCGCCCCTGAGGCCTGAAGCTTTCTTT.

The V and J genes are TRBV6-5 and TRBJ2-7, with 8 bases fitting TRBD1. The CDR3 is made up of 16 amino acids. V gave up 4 bases and J gave up 5 bases; unmatched junction bases: 13. Germline CDR1 is MNHEY and CDR2 is SVGAGI. In nucleotides, the CDR3 is TGTGCCAGCAGTTCCTTCGGTAGACAGGGGAAACACGAGCAGTACTTC. Translating gives CASSSFGRQGKHEQYF.

This clone was seen only a few times. CDR3 in DNA: TGTGCCAGCTCACAAAACCAACAGGGGGCGGTGAGTCCAGATACGCAGTATTTT. Translation gives CASSQNQQGAVSPDTQYF. V gene TRBV7-2 combines with J gene TRBJ2-3; TRBD1 agrees at 9 bases. The germline V gene encodes CDR1 SGHTA and CDR2 FQGNSA. The CDR3 loop spans 18 amino acids. The V gene end was trimmed by 8 bases and the J gene end by 4 bases; junction bases not matched to a gene: 19.

The rearrangement uses TRBV7-2 and TRBJ1-2, with 7 positions matching TRBD1. The CDR3 covers 14 residues. Per germline, CDR1 SGHTA and CDR2 FQGNSA. The V segment lost 5 bases and the J segment 7 bases; nucleotides outside the gene matches: 10. CDR3 sequence (DNA): TGTGCCAGCAGCCCCGACAGGGCTCTTGGTGGCTACACCTTC. Amino acids: CASSPDRALGGYTF.

The chain recombines TRBV7-2 with TRBJ2-2; 14 nucleotides line up with TRBD2. CDR3 length: 17 residues. The V and J ends lost 5 bases and 7 bases, in that order; junction bases with no gene match: 9. Germline V lookup: CDR1 SGHTA, CDR2 FQGNSA. The CDR3 region is CASSLGLAGAGGGELFF. CDR3 nucleotide sequence: TGTGCCAGCAGCCTGGGACTAGCGGGAGCAGGAGGCGGGGAGCTGTTTTTT.

The sample holds a few counts of this clone. V is TRBV28 and J is TRBJ1-4; possible D gene TRBD1, 5 bases. V gave up 9 bases and J gave up 8 bases, with 13 bases separating them. The CDR3 runs 12 residues. CDR1 MDHEN and CDR2 SYDVKM come from the germline V gene. The CDR3 nucleotides read TGTGCCAGTGGAGGGGAGGTCGAAAAACTGTTTTTT. It translates to CASGGEVEKLFF.

The rearrangement links TRBV30 to TRBJ1-3; 8 bases map to TRBD1. CDR3 size: 14 residues. Germline values: CDR1 GTSNPN, CDR2 SVGIG (reference sequence). The ends lost 4 bases at V and 3 bases at J; junction bases unmatched: 5. The CDR3 spells CAWTPRGLGNTIYF. In DNA form, the CDR3 reads TGTGCCTGGACCCCCAGGGGGCTTGGAAACACCATATATTTT.

The rearrangement links TRBV19 to TRBJ2-4; TRBD2 agrees at 10 bases. CDR1 is LNHDA, CDR2 SQIVND, per germline (reference sequence). The length of the CDR3 is 14 residues. Unmatched junction bases numbered 1, after V lost 1 base and J lost 7 bases. CDR3 sequence (DNA): TGTGCCAGTAGTATAGCTAGCGGGAGTAACATTCAGTACTTC. Translating gives CASSIASGSNIQYF.

This rearrangement joins TRBV28 to TRBJ2-7, with D perhaps TRBD2 (7 bases). Trimming removed 3 bases from V and 5 bases from J, with 14 bases in between. The CDR3 covers 14 residues. CDR1 is MDHEN and CDR2 is SYDVKM in the germline V gene. As DNA, the CDR3 is TGTGCCAGCAGTTTGGGGGGGCTATCGCACGAGCAGTACTTC. Translation: CASSLGGLSHEQYF.

This clone appeared a few times. The chain carries TRBV20-1 and TRBJ1-1; tentative D call: TRBD1 (5 bases). The CDR3 length is 11 residues. Per germline, CDR1 DFQATT and CDR2 SNEGSKA (reference sequence). V lost 5 bases and J 4 bases, leaving 8 bases between the germline ends. CDR3 in amino acids: CSAYDSTEAFF. The CDR3 DNA sequence: TGCAGTGCTTATGACAGCACTGAAGCTTTCTTT.

The chain has TRBV6-6 and TRBJ2-1; 11 nucleotides line up with TRBD2. CDR3 size: 16 residues. CDR1 and CDR2 from the germline V gene are MNHNY and SVGAGI (reference sequence). J was trimmed by 5 bases and V by 5 bases; bases with no gene match: 8. The CDR3 region is CASSQLAGGTDNEQFF. The CDR3 DNA reads as TGTGCCAGCAGTCAATTAGCGGGAGGGACAGACAATGAGCAGTTCTTC.

This rearrangement joins TRBV6-5 to TRBJ2-7, with TRBD1 matching over 8 bases. The trim removed 5 bases at V and 1 base at J, leaving 7 bases unmatched. CDR1 and CDR2 from the germline V gene are MNHEY and SVGAGI. This CDR3 region has 15 residues. CDR3 region: CASSTARTGSYEQYF. CDR3 DNA: TGTGCCAGCAGTACCGCCCGGACAGGGTCCTACGAGCAGTACTTC.

In its sample, this clone was seen a few times. The gene calls are TRBV2 and TRBJ1-2; the D is unclear. V shed 3 bases and J shed 2 bases, with 7 bases lying between them. Germline lookup yields CDR1 SNHLY and CDR2 FYNNEI. This CDR3 is 13 amino acids long. CDR3 sequence: CASSEGMNYGYTF. The CDR3 DNA follows: TGTGCCAGCAGTGAGGGCATGAACTATGGCTACACCTTC.

The chain recombines TRBV2 with TRBJ2-6; D remains ambiguous. The CDR3 length is 14 residues. Between the trimmed V and J ends, which lost 5 bases and 2 bases, there was a span of 7 bases. Germline loops: CDR1 SNHLY, CDR2 FYNNEI. CDR3 sequence (DNA): TGTGCCAGCAGTCTGACTCCTGGGGCCAACGTCCTGACTTTC. The encoded protein is CASSLTPGANVLTF.

This clone was seen a few times. The CDR3 loop reads CASSLSLAGNQETQYF. CDR3 in DNA: TGTGCCAGCAGCTTGTCCCTAGCGGGGAACCAAGAGACCCAGTACTTC. The chain couples TRBV5-4 to TRBJ2-5, with 9 positions matching TRBD2. The germline V gene has CDR1 SGHNT and CDR2 YYREEE (reference sequence). The CDR3 is 16 residues long. After removal of 1 base from V and 0 bases from J, the junction contained 4 bases not matched to a gene.

This clone was seen only a few times. The genes are TRBV18 and TRBJ2-7, with TRBD2 matching 9 bases. Germline CDR1 KGHSH, CDR2 LQKENI. The CDR3 runs to 14 residues. The junction had 6 bases not matched to a gene; V was cut back by 3 bases and J by 6 bases. DNA for the CDR3: TGTGCCAGCTCACCGATAGCGGGAGAATCCGAGCAGTACTTC. Translating gives CASSPIAGESEQYF. The variable domain in full, with the rest retrieved from reference TRBV18 and TRBJ2-7, is NAGVMQNPRHLVRRRGQEARLRCSPMKGHSHVYWYRQLPEEGLKFMVYLQKENIIDESGMPKERFSAEFPKEGPSILRIQQVVRGDSAAYFCASSPIAGESEQYFGPGTRLTVT.

There are a few counts of this clone. This chain uses TRBV20-1 with TRBJ2-7; no reliable D call. Trimming cost V 3 bases and J 5 bases, with 8 bases left between them. This CDR3 has 11 amino acids. Germline CDR1 and CDR2: DFQATT and SNEGSKA (reference sequence). CDR3 sequence: CSASKRDEQYF. CDR3 DNA: TGCAGTGCTAGTAAGCGAGACGAGCAGTACTTC.

This clone was recorded a few times. The rearrangement uses TRBV4-3 and TRBJ1-4, with D uncertain. The length of the CDR3 is 16 residues. With 0 bases removed from V and 8 bases from J, the gap between germline ends came to 16 bases. Germline V gene data show CDR1 as LGHNA and CDR2 as YSLEER. CDR3: CASSQERRRYGEKLFF. The CDR3 DNA reads TGCGCCAGCAGCCAAGAAAGGCGGAGGTATGGAGAAAAACTGTTTTTT.

The chain couples TRBV9 to TRBJ2-1; 8 bases are a match to TRBD2. The V and J ends lost 1 base and 7 bases, in that order; junction bases with no gene match: 4. CDR1 is SGDLS, CDR2 YYNGEE, per germline. The CDR3 is made up of 14 amino acids. The CDR3 spells CASSVIPGGNEQFF. DNA for the CDR3: TGTGCCAGCAGCGTAATCCCGGGAGGGAATGAGCAGTTCTTC.

This chain links TRBV9 with TRBJ2-7; maybe TRBD2 (5 bases). The V end was cut by 5 bases, the J end by 7 bases, with 13 bases between. This CDR3 spans 12 amino acids. Germline loops: CDR1 SGDLS, CDR2 YYNGEE. The CDR3 spells CASSSGLGEQYF. In nucleotides, the CDR3 is TGTGCCAGCAGTTCGGGGTTGGGGGAGCAGTACTTC. Full variable domain (outside the CDR3, taken from reference TRBV9 and TRBJ2-7): DSGVTQTPKHLITATGQRVTLRCSPRSGDLSVYWYQQSLDQGLQFLIQYYNGEERAKGNILERFSAQQFPDLHSELNLSSLELGDSALYFCASSSGLGEQYFGPGTRLTVT.